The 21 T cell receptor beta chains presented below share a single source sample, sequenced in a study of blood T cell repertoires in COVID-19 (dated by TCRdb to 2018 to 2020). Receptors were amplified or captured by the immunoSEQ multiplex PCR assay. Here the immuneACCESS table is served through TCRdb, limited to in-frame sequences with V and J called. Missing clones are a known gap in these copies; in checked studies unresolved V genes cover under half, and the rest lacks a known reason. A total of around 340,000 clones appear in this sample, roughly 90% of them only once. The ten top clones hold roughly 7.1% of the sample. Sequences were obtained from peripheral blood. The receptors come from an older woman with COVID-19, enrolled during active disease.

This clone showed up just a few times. DNA of the CDR3: TGTGCCAGCAGCCGCGGGACAGGGCTTGAAGCTTTCTTT. Translation gives CASSRGTGLEAFF. This chain uses TRBV12-3 or TRBV12-4 with TRBJ1-1; 9 bases align to TRBD1. The junction had 6 bases not matched to a gene; V was cut back by 6 bases and J by 7 bases. The CDR3 length is 13 residues.

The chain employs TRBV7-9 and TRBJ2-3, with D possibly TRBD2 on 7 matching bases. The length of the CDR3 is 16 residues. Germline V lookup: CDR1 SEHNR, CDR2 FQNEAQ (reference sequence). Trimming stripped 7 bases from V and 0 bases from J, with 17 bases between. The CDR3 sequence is CASTPRAGASTDTQYF. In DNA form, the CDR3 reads TGTGCCAGCACCCCAAGGGCGGGGGCTAGCACAGATACGCAGTATTTT.

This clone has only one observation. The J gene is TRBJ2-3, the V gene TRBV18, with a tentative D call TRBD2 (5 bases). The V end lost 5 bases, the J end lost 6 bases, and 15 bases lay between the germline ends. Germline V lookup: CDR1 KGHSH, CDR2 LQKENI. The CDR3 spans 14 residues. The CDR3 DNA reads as TGTGCCAGCTCATCGAACGGAGGCCAGGATACGCAGTATTTT. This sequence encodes CASSSNGGQDTQYF. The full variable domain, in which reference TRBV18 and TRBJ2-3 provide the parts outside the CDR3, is NAGVMQNPRHLVRRRGQEARLRCSPMKGHSHVYWYRQLPEEGLKFMVYLQKENIIDESGMPKERFSAEFPKEGPSILRIQQVVRGDSAAYFCASSSNGGQDTQYFGPGTRLTVL.

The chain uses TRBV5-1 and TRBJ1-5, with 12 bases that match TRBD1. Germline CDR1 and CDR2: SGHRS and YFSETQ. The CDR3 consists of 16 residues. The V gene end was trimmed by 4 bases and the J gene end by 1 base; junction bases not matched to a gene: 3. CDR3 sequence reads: CASSQGTGGSNQPQHF. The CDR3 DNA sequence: TGCGCCAGCAGCCAGGGGACAGGGGGCAGCAATCAGCCCCAGCATTTT.

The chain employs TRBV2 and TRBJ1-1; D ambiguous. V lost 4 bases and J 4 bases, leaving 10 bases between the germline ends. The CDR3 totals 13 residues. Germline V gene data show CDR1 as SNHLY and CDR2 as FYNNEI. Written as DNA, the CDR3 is TGTGCCAGCAGTGCTTACGAGGGCACTGAAGCTTTCTTT. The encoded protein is CASSAYEGTEAFF.

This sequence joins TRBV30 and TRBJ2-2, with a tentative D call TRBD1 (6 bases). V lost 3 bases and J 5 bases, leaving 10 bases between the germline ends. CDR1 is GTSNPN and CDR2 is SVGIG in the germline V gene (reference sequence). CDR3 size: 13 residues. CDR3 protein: CAWRPQGTGELFF. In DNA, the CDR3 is TGTGCCTGGAGACCCCAGGGGACCGGGGAGCTGTTTTTT. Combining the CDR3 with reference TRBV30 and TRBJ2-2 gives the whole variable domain SQTIHQWPATLVQPVGSPLSLECTVEGTSNPNLYWYRQAAGRGLQLLFYSVGIGQISSEVPQNLSASRPQDRQFILSSKKLLLSDSGFYLCAWRPQGTGELFFGEGSRLTVL.

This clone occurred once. In DNA, the CDR3 is TGTGCCAGCAGTTCAACGTACGGGACTATAGGAAACACCATATATTTT. Protein sequence: CASSSTYGTIGNTIYF. The V call is TRBV2, the J call TRBJ1-3; a weak D match, TRBD1 (5 bases). There are 16 residues in the CDR3. V was clipped by 5 bases and J by 4 bases, with 18 bases between them. Germline CDR1 is SNHLY and CDR2 is FYNNEI.

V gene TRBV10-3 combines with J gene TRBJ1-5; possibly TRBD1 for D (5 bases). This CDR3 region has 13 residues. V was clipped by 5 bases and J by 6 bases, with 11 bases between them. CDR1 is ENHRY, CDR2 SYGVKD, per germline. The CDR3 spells CAISPRDGQPQHF. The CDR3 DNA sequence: TGTGCCATCAGTCCCAGGGATGGTCAGCCCCAGCATTTT.

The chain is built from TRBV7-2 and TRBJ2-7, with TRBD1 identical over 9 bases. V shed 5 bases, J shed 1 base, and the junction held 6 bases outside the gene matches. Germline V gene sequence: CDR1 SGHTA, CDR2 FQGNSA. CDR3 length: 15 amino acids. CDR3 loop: CASSPPGQGSYEQYF. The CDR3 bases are TGTGCCAGCAGCCCTCCGGGACAGGGTTCCTACGAGCAGTACTTC.

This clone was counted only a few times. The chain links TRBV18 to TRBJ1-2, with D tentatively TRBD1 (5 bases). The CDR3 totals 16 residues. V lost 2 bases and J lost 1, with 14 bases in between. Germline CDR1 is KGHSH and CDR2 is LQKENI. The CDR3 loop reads CASSPASPGVNYGYTF. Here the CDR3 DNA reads TGTGCCAGCTCACCAGCCAGCCCGGGGGTTAACTATGGCTACACCTTC.

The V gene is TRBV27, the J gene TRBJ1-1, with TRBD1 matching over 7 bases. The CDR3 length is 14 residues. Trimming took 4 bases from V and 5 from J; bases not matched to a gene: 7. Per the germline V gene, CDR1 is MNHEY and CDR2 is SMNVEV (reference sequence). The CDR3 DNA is TGTGCCAGCAGTTCTCACAGGGGTGGGACTGAAGCTTTCTTT. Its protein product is CASSSHRGGTEAFF.

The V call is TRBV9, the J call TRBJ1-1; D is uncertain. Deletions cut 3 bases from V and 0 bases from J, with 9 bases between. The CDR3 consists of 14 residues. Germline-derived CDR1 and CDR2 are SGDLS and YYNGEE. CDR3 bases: TGTGCCAGCAGCGGAGGAACACTGAACACTGAAGCTTTCTTT. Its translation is CASSGGTLNTEAFF.

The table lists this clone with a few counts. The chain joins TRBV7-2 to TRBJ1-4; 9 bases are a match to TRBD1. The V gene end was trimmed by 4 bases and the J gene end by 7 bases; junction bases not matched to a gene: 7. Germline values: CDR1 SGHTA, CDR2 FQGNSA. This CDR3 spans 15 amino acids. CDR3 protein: CASSSQGAPGEKLFF. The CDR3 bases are TGTGCCAGCAGCTCACAGGGGGCCCCCGGTGAAAAACTGTTTTTT.

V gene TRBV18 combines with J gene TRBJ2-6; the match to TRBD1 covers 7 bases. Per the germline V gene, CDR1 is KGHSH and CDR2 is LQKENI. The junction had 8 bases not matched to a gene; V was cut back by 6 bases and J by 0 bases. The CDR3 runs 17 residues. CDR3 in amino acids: CASSPTGLGSGANVLTF. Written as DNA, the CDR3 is TGTGCCAGCTCCCCGACAGGGCTGGGCTCTGGGGCCAACGTCCTGACTTTC. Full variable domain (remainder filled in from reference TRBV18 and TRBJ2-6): NAGVMQNPRHLVRRRGQEARLRCSPMKGHSHVYWYRQLPEEGLKFMVYLQKENIIDESGMPKERFSAEFPKEGPSILRIQQVVRGDSAAYFCASSPTGLGSGANVLTFGAGSRLTVL.

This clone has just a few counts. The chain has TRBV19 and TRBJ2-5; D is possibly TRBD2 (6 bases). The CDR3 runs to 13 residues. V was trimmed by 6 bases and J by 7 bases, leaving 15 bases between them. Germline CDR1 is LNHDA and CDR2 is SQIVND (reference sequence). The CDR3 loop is CASSPGDRVTQYF. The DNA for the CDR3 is TGTGCCAGTAGCCCGGGAGATAGAGTGACCCAGTACTTC.

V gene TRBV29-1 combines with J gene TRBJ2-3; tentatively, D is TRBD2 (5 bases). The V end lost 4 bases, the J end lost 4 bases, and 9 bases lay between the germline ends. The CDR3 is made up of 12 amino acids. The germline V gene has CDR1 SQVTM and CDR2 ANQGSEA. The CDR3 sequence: CSVVGGSDTQYF. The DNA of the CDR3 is TGCAGCGTTGTTGGCGGGTCAGATACGCAGTATTTT.

The DNA of the CDR3 is TGTGCCAGCAGTCGACCGGACAGGGGGCTGTCGGGACAGCCCCAGCATTTT. Amino acids: CASSRPDRGLSGQPQHF. The V call is TRBV6-6, the J call TRBJ1-5; 11 nucleotides align to TRBD1. Trimming at V came to 5 bases and at J to 7 bases, leaving 13 bases not matched to a gene. CDR1 and CDR2 from the germline V gene are MNHNY and SVGAGI (reference sequence). This CDR3 spans 17 amino acids.

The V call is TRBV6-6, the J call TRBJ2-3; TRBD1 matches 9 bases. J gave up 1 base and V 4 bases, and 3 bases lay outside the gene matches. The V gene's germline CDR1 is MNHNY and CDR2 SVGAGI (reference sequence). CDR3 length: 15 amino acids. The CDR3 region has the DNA TGTGCCAGCAGTTTCCGGACAGGGGGCACAGATACGCAGTATTTT. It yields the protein CASSFRTGGTDTQYF.

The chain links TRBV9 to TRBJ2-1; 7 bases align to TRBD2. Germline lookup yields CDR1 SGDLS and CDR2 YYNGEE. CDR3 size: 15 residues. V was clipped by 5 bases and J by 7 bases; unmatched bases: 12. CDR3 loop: CASSPRAGRGNEQFF. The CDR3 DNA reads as TGTGCCAGCAGTCCTCGAGCGGGGAGGGGTAATGAGCAGTTCTTC. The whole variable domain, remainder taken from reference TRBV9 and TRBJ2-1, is DSGVTQTPKHLITATGQRVTLRCSPRSGDLSVYWYQQSLDQGLQFLIQYYNGEERAKGNILERFSAQQFPDLHSELNLSSLELGDSALYFCASSPRAGRGNEQFFGPGTRLTVL.

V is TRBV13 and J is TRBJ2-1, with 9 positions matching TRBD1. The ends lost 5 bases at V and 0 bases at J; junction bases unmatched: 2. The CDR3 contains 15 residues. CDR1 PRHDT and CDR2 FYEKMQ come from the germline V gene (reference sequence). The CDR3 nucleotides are TGTGCCAGCAGCACGACAGGGGGCTCCTACAATGAGCAGTTCTTC. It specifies CASSTTGGSYNEQFF. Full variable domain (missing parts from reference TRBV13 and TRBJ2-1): AAGVIQSPRHLIKEKRETATLKCYPIPRHDTVYWYQQGPGQDPQFLISFYEKMQSDKGSIPDRFSAQQFSDYHSELNMSSLELGDSALYFCASSTTGGSYNEQFFGPGTRLTVL.

The CDR3 nucleotides read TGTGCCAGCAGCTTATCCCCGGGGGGGCCCGGAGATACGCAGTATTTT. Translated, it gives CASSLSPGGPGDTQYF. The chain is built from TRBV7-3 and TRBJ2-3; 8 bases are shared with TRBD2. Per germline, CDR1 SGHTA and CDR2 FQGTGA. This CDR3 has 16 amino acids. J lost 5 bases, V lost 2 bases, and 9 bases had no gene match.